This TCR beta chain was obtained from a study of T cell repertoires in cytomegalovirus infection. Study background: HLA-B-restricted CMV epitopes that are well studied, plus recently identified HLA-C-restricted ones, were used by the study. Indicated by public TCR beta signatures were CMV infection and matching HLA type.

The germline V and J ends were trimmed by 0 bases and 2 bases, with 11 bases remaining between them. Germline V gives CDR1 SGHAT, CDR2 FQNNGV. There are 15 residues in the CDR3. With regard to this clonotype: Its antigen is undetermined.

General observations from the study: Clonotypes of TCR beta that were HLA-C-restricted and CMV-specific dominated the ex vivo response.

MiXCR was run by TCRdb on the reads, yielding one entry per CDR3 protein. The sample includes about 920,000 distinct CDR3 sequences, more than 25% of them seen just once. The sequence came from a human donor in good health (CMV status not recorded). Some clones in this sample may be carry-over from other donors' samples. The sequenced sample was cultured CD8+ T cells from PBMCs, obtained from culture after CMV antigen stimulation. The chain employs TRBV11-2 and TRBJ2-7; a weak D match, TRBD1 (5 bases). CDR3 residues: CASSLDKSRAYEQYV. The CDR3 DNA reads TGTGCCAGCAGCTTAGATAAGTCCAGGGCCTACGAGCAGTACGTC.